This T cell receptor beta chain was observed in a study of blood T cell repertoires in COVID-19. In the study overall: PBMCs, B-cell-depleted T cells, or T cells were the source of the cDNA or gDNA that made up the material.

This CDR3 has 23 residues. V shed 0 bases, J shed 0 bases, and the junction held 19 bases outside the gene matches. The germline gives CDR1 SGHRS, CDR2 YFSETQ. Original processing notes: Reference gene primer amplification yielded estimated nucleated cell counts. This table comes from immunoSEQ multiplex PCR, and its TCRdb copy is limited to in-frame clones, with some not included. D and trimming come from the DNA, and the V and J calls and clone size come from that table. The data contain about 410,000 clones, approximately 91% of them singletons. The V gene is TRBV5-1, the J gene TRBJ2-1, with 12 positions matching TRBD2. This receptor was identified in a woman between 35 and 50 years old with COVID-19, enrolled during active disease. Sequencing input: peripheral blood. CDR3 nucleotides: TGCGCCAGCAGCTTGGCCCGTCTAGCGGGAGGGCCGTTGAGTCCTAGCTCCTACAATGAGCAGTTCTTC. Amino acid sequence: CASSLARLAGGPLSPSSYNEQFF.